Below, 20 T cell receptor beta chains from the same sample are listed, as sequenced in a study of CD8+ T cells in alopecia areata. Extracted from the samples, RNA was reverse transcribed into cDNA to serve as the sequencing template. Only in-frame clones appear in the TCRdb table, and some are missing; sequencing was by immunoSEQ multiplex PCR. The sample gives 200,000 to 250,000 clones, roughly 57% of which show up once; 0.45% is in the top ten. Sequenced material: CD4+ T cells sorted from blood, taken at week 0. All receptors derive from a human donor with alopecia areata.

Only a few counts were recorded for this clone. This chain connects TRBV11-2 to TRBJ1-3, with unresolved D. Trimming removed 3 bases from V and 0 bases from J, with 9 bases in between. The length of the CDR3 is 15 residues. CDR1 SGHAT and CDR2 FQNNGV come from the germline V gene. The CDR3 DNA follows: TGTGCCAGCAGCTTTTTACCGGGCTCTGGAAACACCATATATTTT. As protein: CASSFLPGSGNTIYF.

This chain joins TRBV30 and TRBJ1-2; 8 nucleotides agree with TRBD1. Germline CDR1 reads GTSNPN; CDR2 reads SVGIG (reference sequence). Losses at the gene ends were 8 bases for V and 4 bases for J; bases not matched to a gene: 6. The CDR3 runs 12 residues. In DNA, the CDR3 is TGTGCCAGCCGACAGGGGATCTATGGCTACACCTTC. Translated: CASRQGIYGYTF.

This chain uses TRBV9 with TRBJ1-1, with 8 bases that match TRBD1. J gave up 9 bases and V 5 bases, and 6 bases lay outside the gene matches. From germline, CDR1 is SGDLS and CDR2 YYNGEE. The CDR3 has 12 amino acids. The CDR3, as DNA: TGTGCCAGCAGTGTTACAGGGGGAAAAGCTTTCTTT. This codes for CASSVTGGKAFF.

There are a few counts of this clone. The chain recombines TRBV15 with TRBJ2-7; 7 bases align to TRBD2. There are 18 residues in the CDR3. The V segment lost 3 bases and the J segment 0 bases; nucleotides outside the gene matches: 14. Per the germline V gene, CDR1 is LNHNV and CDR2 is YYDKDF (reference sequence). The CDR3 coding sequence is TGTGCCACCAGCAGCCCAGTCGGGAGGTTGGGGAGCTCCTACGAGCAGTACTTC. Translating it yields CATSSPVGRLGSSYEQYF.

This clone occurred a few times. The gene calls are TRBV7-9 and TRBJ1-4, with D possibly TRBD1 on 6 matching bases. The germline gives CDR1 SEHNR, CDR2 FQNEAQ (reference sequence). Trimming removed 8 bases at V and 8 bases at J, with 18 bases between. This CDR3 is built from 14 residues. CDR3 protein: CASGGDRSWEKLFF. CDR3 in DNA: TGTGCCAGCGGAGGCGACAGGAGTTGGGAAAAACTGTTTTTT.

The gene calls are TRBV7-2 and TRBJ2-6; D call uncertain. CDR3 size: 15 residues. The V end was cut by 2 bases, the J end by 0 bases, with 5 bases between. Looked up from germline, CDR1 is SGHTA and CDR2 is FQGNSA. CDR3 loop: CASSLWTSGANVLTF. The CDR3 nucleotides read TGTGCCAGCAGCTTATGGACCTCTGGGGCCAACGTCCTGACTTTC.

The gene calls are TRBV29-1 and TRBJ2-7; D possibly corresponds to TRBD2 (6 bases). This CDR3 region has 10 residues. Trimming stripped 7 bases from V and 5 bases from J, with 9 bases between. Germline V CDR1 and CDR2: SQVTM, ANQGSEA. CDR3 region: CSAGGDEQYF. Written as DNA, the CDR3 is TGCAGCGCTGGCGGGGACGAGCAGTACTTC.

In its sample, this clone was seen a few times. The rearrangement links TRBV15 to TRBJ2-5; TRBD2 agrees at 7 bases. V lost 0 bases and J lost 14; bases outside the gene matches: 12. Germline-derived CDR1 and CDR2 are LNHNV and YYDKDF (reference sequence). This CDR3 is built from 14 residues. CDR3: CATSRDPADSGVYF. CDR3 bases: TGTGCCACCAGCAGAGACCCCGCAGACAGCGGGGTTTACTTC.

There are a few counts of this clone. This chain uses TRBV4-1 with TRBJ1-5; D call uncertain. The CDR3 has 13 residues. The V end was cut by 1 base, the J end by 6 bases, with 7 bases between. The germline CDR1 and CDR2 sequences are MGHRA and YSYEKL. In nucleotides, the CDR3 is TGCGCCAGCAGCCAAGCCCTTGGTCAGCCCCAGCATTTT. Its translation is CASSQALGQPQHF.

The chain links TRBV11-2 to TRBJ2-7; D call uncertain. Trimming took off 4 bases at V and 1 base at J, with 8 bases between the two ends. The CDR3 is 13 amino acids. The V gene's germline CDR1 is SGHAT and CDR2 FQNNGV. The CDR3 nucleotides are TGTGCCAGCAGCTCTTGGCAGTCCTACGAGCAGTACTTC. This codes for CASSSWQSYEQYF. Using reference TRBV11-2 and TRBJ2-7 for the parts outside the CDR3, the full variable domain is EAGVAQSPRYKIIEKRQSVAFWCNPISGHATLYWYQQILGQGPKLLIQFQNNGVVDDSQLPKDRFSAERLKGVDSTLKIQPAKLEDSAVYLCASSSWQSYEQYFGPGTRLTVT.

V and J are TRBV6-5 and TRBJ2-7, with 9 bases aligning to TRBD2. The CDR3 covers 15 residues. The V gene end was trimmed by 6 bases and the J gene end by 1 base; junction bases not matched to a gene: 7. Germline-derived CDR1 and CDR2 are MNHEY and SVGAGI. For the CDR3, the DNA is TGTGCCAGCAGACGAGAGACTAGCGGATCCTACGAGCAGTACTTC. This sequence encodes CASRRETSGSYEQYF.

The chain combines TRBV7-2 with TRBJ2-5; D may be TRBD1 (5 bases). This CDR3 is built from 13 residues. Germline-derived CDR1 and CDR2 are SGHTA and FQGNSA. The V gene lost 8 bases and the J gene lost 0 bases, with 10 bases spanning the gap. The CDR3 DNA reads TGTGCCAGCGGGCAGGGATACCAAGAGACCCAGTACTTC. Translated, it gives CASGQGYQETQYF.

This clone occurred a few times. The chain employs TRBV30 and TRBJ1-5, with D unclear. Germline V gene lookup returns CDR1 GTSNPN and CDR2 SVGIG (reference sequence). The CDR3 has 15 residues. Trimming removed 0 bases at V and 0 bases at J, with 9 bases between. The DNA for the CDR3 is TGTGCCTGGAGTGTAGGTACCTATAGCAATCAGCCCCAGCATTTT. As protein: CAWSVGTYSNQPQHF. The complete variable domain, with remaining parts taken from reference TRBV30 and TRBJ1-5, reads SQTIHQWPATLVQPVGSPLSLECTVEGTSNPNLYWYRQAAGRGLQLLFYSVGIGQISSEVPQNLSASRPQDRQFILSSKKLLLSDSGFYLCAWSVGTYSNQPQHFGDGTRLSIL.

The V gene is TRBV2, the J gene TRBJ2-7, with 7 bases identical to TRBD1. The CDR3 sequence is 15 residues long. Trimming took 5 bases from V and 0 from J; bases not matched to a gene: 7. From germline, CDR1 is SNHLY and CDR2 FYNNEI. CDR3 nucleotides: TGTGCCAGCAGTAGGGACAGCAACCTCTCCTACGAGCAGTACTTC. Encoded protein: CASSRDSNLSYEQYF.

The V call is TRBV4-2, the J call TRBJ1-2, with unresolved D. The germline gives CDR1 LGHNA, CDR2 YNFKEQ. The V and J ends lost 0 bases and 8 bases respectively, with 16 bases between them. This CDR3 is 15 amino acids long. The CDR3, as DNA: TGTGCCAGCAGCCAAGATTCCGGCAAGTTCTTGGGCTACACCTTC. It specifies CASSQDSGKFLGYTF.

This clone was detected once. The chain uses TRBV30 and TRBJ2-6; D gene ambiguous. Germline V gene lookup returns CDR1 GTSNPN and CDR2 SVGIG (reference sequence). This CDR3 region has 11 residues. V was trimmed by 5 bases and J by 9 bases, leaving 8 bases between them. In nucleotides, the CDR3 is TGTGCCTGGGGACCGCACAACGTCCTGACTTTC. Its protein product is CAWGPHNVLTF.

V gene TRBV4-2 combines with J gene TRBJ1-5, with D tentatively TRBD1 (6 bases). The CDR3 runs to 14 residues. Between the trimmed V and J ends, which lost 4 bases and 1 base, there was a span of 8 bases. Germline values: CDR1 LGHNA, CDR2 YNFKEQ. In DNA form, the CDR3 reads TGTGCCAGCAGCCCGGGACAAAGCAATCAGCCCCAGCATTTT. It is translated as CASSPGQSNQPQHF.

CDR3 sequence reads: CASSYEGSAETQYF. CDR3 nucleotide sequence: TGCGCCAGCAGCTACGAGGGAAGCGCCGAGACCCAGTACTTC. The chain employs TRBV4-1 and TRBJ2-5; the D gene is possibly TRBD2 (5 bases). CDR1 MGHRA and CDR2 YSYEKL come from the germline V gene. Trimming cost V 5 bases and J 5 bases, with 15 bases left between them. The CDR3 length is 14 residues.

The chain employs TRBV30 and TRBJ1-3; D is unresolved. The CDR3 sequence is 12 residues long. Per the germline V gene, CDR1 is GTSNPN and CDR2 is SVGIG (reference sequence). The V end was cut by 2 bases, the J end by 9 bases, with 11 bases between. Here the CDR3 DNA reads TGTGCCTGGAGTACCGTACGGGGCACCATATATTTT. As protein: CAWSTVRGTIYF.

There are a few counts of this clone. This rearrangement joins TRBV30 to TRBJ2-7; TRBD2 aligns across 9 bases. CDR1 and CDR2 from the germline V gene are GTSNPN and SVGIG (reference sequence). The CDR3 has 15 residues. The junction had 8 bases not matched to a gene; V was cut back by 0 bases and J by 5 bases. The CDR3 DNA follows: TGTGCCTGGAGTGTGGGGCTAGCGGGAAGCCACGAGCAGTACTTC. Translated: CAWSVGLAGSHEQYF.